This TCR beta chain was captured in a study of neoadjuvant anti-PD-1 for oral cavity cancer. Findings and caveats of the study: Each response group had just three patients in TCR analyses. Pretreatment Treg/Th17 ratio correlated inversely with post-treatment tumor clonality.

The protocol was immunoSEQ multiplex PCR, while the TCRdb copy is restricted to in-frame clones and leaves out a portion. The sample records roughly 32,000 clones, about 77% being singletons. Per the germline V gene, CDR1 is LNHDA and CDR2 is SQIVND (reference sequence). The CDR3 contains 14 residues. A few counts support this clone. Its antigen is currently unknown. Time point specified: after neoadjuvant nivolumab, at surgical resection. These oral cavity squamous cell carcinomas were HPV-negative and locally advanced. The specimen was PBMCs, collected after nivolumab (anti-PD-1) treatment. This TCR came from a person aged 35-79 years with oral cavity squamous cell carcinoma. The V and J genes are TRBV19 and TRBJ2-1; the D gene is possibly TRBD1 (5 bases). CDR3 bases: TGTGCTACCTCAGGGTCCAGCAGAAACAATGAGCAGTTCTTC. It encodes CATSGSSRNNEQFF.